This TCR beta chain is from a study of CD8 T cells in ankylosing spondylitis. This CDR3 has 13 amino acids. The germline gives CDR1 DFQATT, CDR2 SNEGSKA (reference sequence). Only a few counts were recorded for this clonotype. Its antigen is currently unknown. Study-wide results and caveats: About eight highly homologous variants made up a TCR beta motif that seemed to typify ankylosing spondylitis blood. Disease-associated clones were CD8+ and fairly uncommon in peripheral blood. Some of these motif variants have turned up before, in reports on reactive arthritis synovial fluid and blood. Significant enrichment of disease-linked clones was reportedly seen in matched ankylosing spondylitis synovial fluid.

Via MiXCR, TCRdb re-called the 5' RACE reads, giving one row per CDR3 protein. The table lists some 700,000 distinct CDR3 sequences, roughly 19% of them singletons, with around 20% in the top ten. The chain recombines TRBV20-1 with TRBJ2-3; D remains unclear. The origin of this receptor is a male donor with ankylosing spondylitis. Sequencing input: blood, either unsorted or a sorted T cell fraction (not recorded which). The CDR3 region has the DNA TGCAGCTCCCGGCGTTCTAGCACAGATACGCAGTATTTT. This sequence encodes CSSRRSSTDTQYF.